Listed here are 21 T cell receptor beta chains from one sample, sequenced in a study of T cells after yellow fever vaccination. TCRdb re-derived calls from the 5' RACE reads in MiXCR, one entry per CDR3 protein. Of nearly 550,000 distinct CDR3 sequences in the sample, 15% to 20% were seen once. The starting material was PBMCs, obtained 15 days after the yellow fever booster vaccination. These receptors were taken from a man between 25 and 39 years old who received the YFV17D yellow fever vaccine.

The DNA for the CDR3 is TGTGCCAGCAGCTCCCCCACACGGGGGGGGACCCAGTACTTC. As protein: CASSSPTRGGTQYF. The gene calls are TRBV7-9 and TRBJ2-5; 8 bases are shared with TRBD2. The CDR3 has 14 residues. Germline CDR1 is SEHNR and CDR2 is FQNEAQ (reference sequence). Losses at the gene ends were 4 bases for V and 7 bases for J; bases not matched to a gene: 8.

The chain uses TRBV11-2 and TRBJ1-1, with 7 bases matching TRBD1. The CDR3 extends over 15 amino acids. The trim removed 3 bases at V and 5 bases at J, leaving 9 bases unmatched. Germline CDR1 and CDR2: SGHAT and FQNNGV. The CDR3 spells CASSLDLTGRTEAFF. The CDR3 DNA reads as TGTGCCAGCAGCTTGGACTTGACAGGGAGGACTGAAGCTTTCTTT.

The count of this clonotype is one. The chain links TRBV20-1 to TRBJ2-1, with D unresolved. Germline CDR1 reads DFQATT; CDR2 reads SNEGSKA (reference sequence). Trimming pared 3 bases from V and 6 bases from J, leaving 21 bases between. CDR3 length: 16 residues. As DNA, the CDR3 is TGCAGTGCTAGTCCAAGGCCCTTGGCCTTGGTCAATGAGCAGTTCTTC. Encoded protein: CSASPRPLALVNEQFF.

The chain employs TRBV5-1 and TRBJ2-7; 10 positions match TRBD2. The CDR3 is 17 amino acids. The trim removed 3 bases at V and 2 bases at J, leaving 11 bases unmatched. Germline V gene data show CDR1 as SGHRS and CDR2 as YFSETQ. The chain's CDR3 is CASSSYPTSGKTYEQYF. Written as DNA, the CDR3 is TGCGCCAGCAGCTCGTACCCCACTAGCGGGAAAACCTACGAGCAGTACTTC.

The J gene is TRBJ2-2, the V gene TRBV29-1; D not resolved. V lost 0 bases to trimming and J lost 3 bases, with 5 bases between them. This CDR3 contains 13 residues. Germline values: CDR1 SQVTM, CDR2 ANQGSEA. Here the CDR3 DNA reads TGCAGCGTTGAAGACCTGGACACCGGGGAGCTGTTTTTT. Its protein product is CSVEDLDTGELFF.

This clonotype has just a few counts. The rearrangement uses TRBV6-5 and TRBJ2-3; 9 bases fit TRBD2. With V trimmed by 0 bases and J by 3 bases, 7 bases remained unmatched. Germline V gives CDR1 MNHEY, CDR2 SVGAGI. CDR3 length: 17 amino acids. CDR3 region: CASSYSISGSITDTQYF. DNA for the CDR3: TGTGCCAGCAGTTACTCGATTAGCGGGAGTATTACAGATACGCAGTATTTT.

This clonotype has a handful of counts. This may come from a read error, since a much larger clone is one base off. This chain uses TRBV10-3 with TRBJ2-1, with D unclear. V dropped 5 bases and J dropped 2 bases, with 1 base sitting between them. This CDR3 is 11 amino acids long. The germline gives CDR1 ENHRY, CDR2 SYGVKD. CDR3 sequence: CAISTYNEQFF. CDR3 DNA sequence: TGTGCCATCAGTACCTACAATGAGCAGTTCTTC.

The table lists this clonotype with a few counts. The V gene is TRBV29-1, the J gene TRBJ2-5; D might be TRBD1 (6 bases). The germline CDR1 and CDR2 sequences are SQVTM and ANQGSEA. The CDR3 sequence is 13 residues long. V dropped 5 bases and J dropped 5 bases, with 15 bases sitting between them. CDR3 DNA: TGCAGCGTTCTGAGGCAGGGGATCGAGACCCAGTACTTC. This translates into CSVLRQGIETQYF.

The chain recombines TRBV7-9 with TRBJ2-7, with 7 bases that match TRBD2. The CDR3 extends over 15 amino acids. With 5 bases clipped from V and 0 bases from J, the junction kept 7 bases outside the gene matches. Germline CDR1 is SEHNR and CDR2 is FQNEAQ (reference sequence). The CDR3 loop is CASSPSGMPSYEQYF. The CDR3 nucleotides read TGTGCCAGCAGCCCAAGCGGGATGCCCTCCTACGAGCAGTACTTC.

This clonotype has just a few counts. J is TRBJ2-1 and V is TRBV27; 9 bases align to TRBD1. Losses at the gene ends were 5 bases for V and 4 bases for J; bases not matched to a gene: 6. The length of the CDR3 is 15 residues. The germline V gene encodes CDR1 MNHEY and CDR2 SMNVEV (reference sequence). Written as DNA, the CDR3 is TGTGCCAGCAGTCCCGGGACAGGGAGGTACAATGAGCAGTTCTTC. Its protein product is CASSPGTGRYNEQFF.

This clonotype was observed a few times. This chain links TRBV29-1 with TRBJ2-5; possibly TRBD2 for D (6 bases). Germline V gene data show CDR1 as SQVTM and CDR2 as ANQGSEA. The CDR3 extends over 12 amino acids. Trimming took 6 bases from V and 1 from J, leaving 9 bases between them. Written as DNA, the CDR3 is TGCAGCGTGGAGGGGATCCAAGAGACCCAGTACTTC. The encoded protein is CSVEGIQETQYF.

The V call is TRBV7-2, the J call TRBJ2-2; TRBD1 matches at 7 bases. The V gene's germline CDR1 is SGHTA and CDR2 FQGNSA. The V gene end was trimmed by 7 bases and the J gene end by 4 bases; junction bases not matched to a gene: 9. The CDR3 is made up of 15 amino acids. In DNA, the CDR3 is TGTGCCAGCACTCGGCACAGGGGCGGCACCGGGGAGCTGTTTTTT. It yields the protein CASTRHRGGTGELFF.

The J gene is TRBJ2-5, the V gene TRBV21-1; the table's D gene call, TRBD1, was not cross checked with the DNA. TRBV21-1 is tagged as a pseudogene. The CDR3 spans 16 residues. The CDR3 sequence: CASSNYWTGGKETQYF. In nucleotides, the CDR3 is TGTGCCAGCAGCAACTATTGGACAGGGGGCAAAGAGACCCAGTACTTC.

This clonotype was recorded a few times. This sequence joins TRBV20-1 and TRBJ2-7; 9 bases agree with TRBD1. CDR1 is DFQATT and CDR2 is SNEGSKA in the germline V gene (reference sequence). The CDR3 totals 14 residues. Losses at the gene ends were 0 bases for V and 3 bases for J; bases not matched to a gene: 3. CDR3 DNA sequence: TGCAGTGCTAGAGAGGGGACAGGGTTCTACGAGCAGTACTTC. It codes for CSAREGTGFYEQYF.

The table lists this clonotype with a few counts. The J gene is TRBJ2-1, the V gene TRBV18; possible D gene TRBD2, 5 bases. Germline V gene lookup returns CDR1 KGHSH and CDR2 LQKENI. The CDR3 loop spans 15 amino acids. The V end lost 3 bases, the J end lost 0 bases, and 9 bases lay between the germline ends. The CDR3 region is CASSPGKSSYNEQFF. CDR3 bases: TGTGCCAGCTCACCCGGGAAAAGCTCCTACAATGAGCAGTTCTTC.

V usage is TRBV12-3 or TRBV12-4 and J usage is TRBJ2-5; 7 bases match TRBD2. V trimming: 7 bases; J trimming: 0 bases; junction bases outside the gene matches: 8. The length of the CDR3 is 15 residues. The CDR3 here is CASTTSGTYQETQYF. Here the CDR3 DNA reads TGTGCCAGCACAACCAGCGGGACGTACCAAGAGACCCAGTACTTC.

This clonotype has just a few counts. The chain has TRBV29-1 and TRBJ2-7, with 8 bases lining up with TRBD1. This CDR3 spans 15 amino acids. V was clipped by 0 bases and J by 5 bases; unmatched bases: 9. Germline V gene sequence: CDR1 SQVTM, CDR2 ANQGSEA. The CDR3 loop is CSVEDRRTGTNEQYF. The DNA for the CDR3 is TGCAGCGTTGAAGATCGTCGGACAGGGACGAACGAGCAGTACTTC.

This clonotype was counted a single time. The chain employs TRBV20-1 and TRBJ2-5; 11 nucleotides align to TRBD2. The germline CDR1 and CDR2 sequences are DFQATT and SNEGSKA (reference sequence). CDR3 length: 15 amino acids. J was trimmed by 3 bases and V by 3 bases; bases with no gene match: 6. The CDR3 bases are TGCAGTGCTAGCCCTCCGACTAGCGGGAAAGAGACCCAGTACTTC. Translated, it gives CSASPPTSGKETQYF.

This clonotype has just one count. The chain joins TRBV2 to TRBJ2-3, with TRBD2 matching over 7 bases. V lost 6 bases, J lost 0 bases, and 9 bases stayed unmatched. The germline V gene has CDR1 SNHLY and CDR2 FYNNEI. The CDR3 spans 16 residues. The CDR3 bases are TGTGCCAGCAGGAGGTCTAGCGGAACTAGCACAGATACGCAGTATTTT. It is translated as CASRRSSGTSTDTQYF. The full variable domain, with the rest looked up from reference TRBV2 and TRBJ2-3, is EPEVTQTPSHQVTQMGQEVILRCVPISNHLYFYWYRQILGQKVEFLVSFYNNEISEKSEIFDDQFSVERPDGSNFTLKIRSTKLEDSAMYFCASRRSSGTSTDTQYFGPGTRLTVL.

The CDR3: CSVEDLRGTGELFF. In DNA, the CDR3 is TGCAGCGTTGAAGATCTCAGGGGCACCGGGGAGCTGTTTTTT. The chain employs TRBV29-1 and TRBJ2-2; perhaps TRBD1 as D (6 bases). The CDR3 sequence is 14 residues long. With 0 bases removed from V and 4 bases from J, the gap between germline ends came to 9 bases. Germline V gene lookup returns CDR1 SQVTM and CDR2 ANQGSEA.

The chain has TRBV12-3 or TRBV12-4 and TRBJ1-2; D ambiguous. V lost 2 bases and J 6 bases, leaving 10 bases between the germline ends. The CDR3 spans 13 residues. The CDR3 protein is CASSLNGVHGYTF. CDR3 coding DNA: TGTGCCAGCAGTTTAAATGGGGTCCATGGCTACACCTTC.